The T cell receptor (beta chain) under discussion was sequenced for a study of control samples from healthy donors and cancer patients. The CDR3 contains 15 residues. V lost 2 bases to trimming and J lost 2 bases, with 12 bases between them. Germline V gene lookup returns CDR1 LNHNV and CDR2 YYDKDF (reference sequence). Assay: immunoSEQ multiplex PCR; the TCRdb copy retains only in-frame clones and omits some. The repertoire includes tens of thousands of clones, around 90% of them detected once, and 5% to 7% sits in the top ten. The TCR sequence derives from a man aged 55 to 70 with colorectal cancer. The chain links TRBV15 to TRBJ2-5; tentative D call: TRBD2 (6 bases). The sequenced material came from PBMCs. CDR3 amino acids: CATSRSLADQETQYF. The CDR3 DNA reads as TGTGCCACCAGCAGATCCTTAGCGGATCAAGAGACCCAGTACTTC.